This TCR beta chain is drawn from a study of T cell responses to AZD1222 COVID-19 vaccine. General observations from the study: When two AZD1222 doses had been given, Spike-specific TCR breadth and depth rose. White British donors predominated, females outnumbered males, and clonal diversity was possibly underestimated. Just six people given AZD1222 tested seropositive at baseline.

Assay used: immunoSEQ multiplex PCR; TCRdb lists only in-frame clones, some missing. This table has approximately 67,000 clones, 80% to 90% appearing once. Analyses pooled second doses at about 4 or about 12 weeks. The CDR3 totals 13 residues. CDR1 and CDR2 from the germline V gene are MNHEY and SVGAGI. V was clipped by 7 bases and J by 6 bases; unmatched bases: 7. A word on this clone: Its antigen remains unidentified.

The sequencing here drew on peripheral blood, taken 28 days after the second AZD1222 dose. The TCR comes from an adult who received the AZD1222 COVID-19 vaccine. The rearrangement joins TRBV6-5 to TRBJ2-3; 7 bases fit TRBD1. CDR3 DNA sequence: TGTGCCAGCACCTTGACAGGGCCGGATACGCAGTATTTT. Protein product: CASTLTGPDTQYF.